This TCR beta chain appears in the sequencing data of a study of blood T cells in healthy people across ages. The CDR3 extends over 13 amino acids. Germline V gene lookup returns CDR1 SGHKS and CDR2 YYEKEE (reference sequence). Trimming took off 3 bases at V and 1 base at J, with 7 bases between the two ends. Sample-barcoded 5' priming and a J-beta primer mix drove a second PCR of about 6 to 12 cycles. TCRdb used MiXCR to reprocess the 5' RACE reads, holding one entry per CDR3 protein. The sample carries 1.5 million to 2 million distinct CDR3 sequences, 49% recorded once. Regarding the study as a whole: Both naive CD4+ cell counts and diversity were greater in long-lived donors than in aged donors. As age increased, TCR beta diversity per million T cells fell in a roughly linear fashion.

A remark on this clonotype: Its antigen is still unknown. This could be a read error, since a much larger clone is one nucleotide away.

Source material: blood. The V and J genes are TRBV5-5 and TRBJ2-5; D gene unclear. The sequence was obtained from a woman between 40 and 55 years old in good health. CDR3: CASSWIVQETQYF. DNA for the CDR3: TGTGCCAGCAGCTGGATAGTCCAAGAGACCCAGTACTTC. The complete variable domain, with remaining parts taken from reference TRBV5-5 and TRBJ2-5, reads DAGVTQSPTHLIKTRGQQVTLRCSPISGHKSVSWYQQVLGQGPQFIFQYYEKEERGRGNFPDRFSARQFPNYSSELNVNALLLGDSALYLCASSWIVQETQYFGPGTRLLVL.